Listed here are 9 T cell receptor beta chains from one sample, sequenced in a study of long-term antiretroviral therapy in people with HIV. Investigators performed immunoSEQ version v3.0 at survey level. Data came from immunoSEQ multiplex PCR; TCRdb stores just in-frame clones and leaves some out. The table has 20,000 to 25,000 clones, just under 85% seen once; the top ten hold 12%. The input for sequencing was unsorted PBMCs, taken 1.6 years after starting antiretroviral therapy. Source of these receptors: a man aged 35 to 55 with HIV.

The rearrangement uses TRBV7-9 and TRBJ2-1; 8 bases align to TRBD2. CDR1 and CDR2 from the germline V gene are SEHNR and FQNEAQ (reference sequence). CDR3 length equals 17 residues. V was pared by 4 bases and J by 0 bases, with 8 bases of the junction left unmatched. The CDR3 reads CASSSPSGSPSYNEQFF. Here the CDR3 DNA reads TGTGCCAGCAGCTCACCAAGCGGGAGCCCCTCCTACAATGAGCAGTTCTTC.

The chain couples TRBV4-1 to TRBJ1-4, with D possibly matching TRBD1 (6 bases). The germline V and J ends were trimmed by 1 base and 8 bases, with 11 bases remaining between them. The germline V gene has CDR1 MGHRA and CDR2 YSYEKL. CDR3 length equals 14 residues. The CDR3: CASSQGGADEKLFF. The CDR3 bases are TGCGCCAGCAGCCAAGGGGGGGCGGACGAAAAACTGTTTTTT.

The V call is TRBV6-5, the J call TRBJ1-1, with D perhaps matching TRBD1 (6 bases). Germline values: CDR1 MNHEY, CDR2 SVGAGI. The CDR3 is 14 amino acids. The V and J ends lost 6 bases and 0 bases respectively, with 11 bases between them. In DNA, the CDR3 is TGTGCCAGCAGGCTAGACAGGTTGAACACTGAAGCTTTCTTT. Residues: CASRLDRLNTEAFF.

There are a few counts of this clone. The J gene is TRBJ1-1, the V gene TRBV18; D call uncertain. Germline CDR1 is KGHSH and CDR2 is LQKENI. The CDR3 is made up of 15 amino acids. The ends were cut back, 6 bases at V and 8 bases at J, with 22 bases in the middle. The CDR3 here is CASSSGPDKSTEAFF. For the CDR3, the DNA is TGTGCCAGCTCCTCCGGCCCAGACAAATCAACCGAAGCTTTCTTT.

The chain employs TRBV6-5 and TRBJ2-5; no firm D call. Per germline, CDR1 MNHEY and CDR2 SVGAGI. The CDR3 has 15 amino acids. Trimming stripped 3 bases from V and 5 bases from J, with 16 bases between. This CDR3 is CASSYKQQPKETQYF. CDR3 in DNA: TGTGCCAGCAGTTATAAGCAGCAGCCCAAGGAGACCCAGTACTTC.

This clone has a single count. The V gene is TRBV11-1, the J gene TRBJ2-3; possible D gene TRBD1, 5 bases. Trimming shortened V by 5 bases and J by 2 bases, and 8 bases separated the two germline ends. Germline-derived CDR1 and CDR2 are SGHAT and FQDESV (reference sequence). The CDR3 contains 13 residues. CDR3 loop: CASSQDNTDTQYF. CDR3 DNA sequence: TGTGCCAGCAGCCAGGACAACACAGATACGCAGTATTTT.

J is TRBJ1-4 and V is TRBV9; perhaps TRBD1 as D (5 bases). Germline CDR1 is SGDLS and CDR2 is YYNGEE. Trimming removed 0 bases at V and 10 bases at J, with 22 bases between. There are 17 residues in the CDR3. The CDR3 coding sequence is TGTGCCAGCAGCGTAGGAGAAGAGGGGCCAGTCTGGGGAAAACTGTTTTTT. This encodes CASSVGEEGPVWGKLFF.

This clone showed up just a few times. This chain connects TRBV6-1 to TRBJ1-6; D call uncertain. Germline CDR1 and CDR2: MNHNS and SASEGT. The CDR3 spans 14 residues. With 2 bases removed from V and 6 bases from J, the gap between germline ends came to 8 bases. In nucleotides, the CDR3 is TGTGCCAGCAGTGAACAACAAATTAATTCACCCCTCCACTTT. The encoded protein is CASSEQQINSPLHF.

This chain joins TRBV5-4 and TRBJ2-1, with TRBD2 as a possible D gene (6 bases). This CDR3 is 13 amino acids long. Trimming removed 3 bases from V and 9 bases from J, with 13 bases in between. Germline-derived CDR1 and CDR2 are SGHNT and YYREEE (reference sequence). CDR3 region: CASSSAGGSEQFF. The DNA for the CDR3 is TGTGCCAGCAGCTCGGCCGGGGGATCTGAGCAGTTCTTC.